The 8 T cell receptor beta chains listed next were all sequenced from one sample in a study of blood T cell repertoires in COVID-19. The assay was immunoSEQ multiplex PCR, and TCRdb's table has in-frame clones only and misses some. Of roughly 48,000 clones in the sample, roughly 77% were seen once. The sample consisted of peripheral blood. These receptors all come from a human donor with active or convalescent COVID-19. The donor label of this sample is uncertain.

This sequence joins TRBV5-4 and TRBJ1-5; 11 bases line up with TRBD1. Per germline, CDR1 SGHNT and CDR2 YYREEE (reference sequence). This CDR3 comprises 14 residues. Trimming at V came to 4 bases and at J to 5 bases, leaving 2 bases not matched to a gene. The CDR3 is CASSRDRGDQPQHF. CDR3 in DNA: TGTGCCAGCAGCAGGGACAGGGGGGATCAGCCCCAGCATTTT.

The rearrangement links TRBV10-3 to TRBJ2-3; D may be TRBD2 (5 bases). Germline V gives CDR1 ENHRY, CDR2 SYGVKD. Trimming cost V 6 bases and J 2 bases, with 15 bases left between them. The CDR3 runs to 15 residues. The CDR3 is CAIRPTGVNTDTQYF. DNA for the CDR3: TGTGCCATCAGGCCCACCGGGGTGAACACAGATACGCAGTATTTT.

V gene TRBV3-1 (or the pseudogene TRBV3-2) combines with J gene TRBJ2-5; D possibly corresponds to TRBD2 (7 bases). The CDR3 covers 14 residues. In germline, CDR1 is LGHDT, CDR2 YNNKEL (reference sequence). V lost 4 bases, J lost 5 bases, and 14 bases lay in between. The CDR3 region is CASSPRRGAETQYF. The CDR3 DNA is TGTGCCAGCAGCCCCAGACGGGGGGCGGAGACCCAGTACTTC.

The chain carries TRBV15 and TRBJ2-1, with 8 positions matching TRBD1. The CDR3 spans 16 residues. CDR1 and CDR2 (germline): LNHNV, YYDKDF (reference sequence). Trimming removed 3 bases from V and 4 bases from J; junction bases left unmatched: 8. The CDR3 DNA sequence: TGTGCCACCAGCAGCGATCCGACAGGGGCGTACAATGAGCAGTTCTTC. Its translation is CATSSDPTGAYNEQFF.

CDR3 protein: CASSLVRQAQTQYF. The CDR3 DNA follows: TGTGCCAGCAGCTTAGTAAGACAGGCCCAGACCCAGTACTTC. This chain connects TRBV11-2 to TRBJ2-5, with D possibly being TRBD1 (6 bases). V lost 1 base to trimming and J lost 6 bases, with 12 bases between them. CDR3 length: 14 amino acids. Germline-derived CDR1 and CDR2 are SGHAT and FQNNGV.

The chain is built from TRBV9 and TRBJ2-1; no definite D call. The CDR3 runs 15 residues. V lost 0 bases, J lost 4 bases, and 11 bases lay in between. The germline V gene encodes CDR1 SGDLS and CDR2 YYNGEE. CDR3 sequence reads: CASSVGLELYNEQFF. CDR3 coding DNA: TGTGCCAGCAGCGTAGGTCTAGAGCTGTACAATGAGCAGTTCTTC.

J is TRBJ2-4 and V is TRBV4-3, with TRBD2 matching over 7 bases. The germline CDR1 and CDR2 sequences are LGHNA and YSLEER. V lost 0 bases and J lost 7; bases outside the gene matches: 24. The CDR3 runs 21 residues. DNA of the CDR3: TGCGCCAGCAGCCAAGATCCGAATTGGAGGGAGGGTGGTTGGGTTATGAACATTCAGTACTTC. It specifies CASSQDPNWREGGWVMNIQYF.

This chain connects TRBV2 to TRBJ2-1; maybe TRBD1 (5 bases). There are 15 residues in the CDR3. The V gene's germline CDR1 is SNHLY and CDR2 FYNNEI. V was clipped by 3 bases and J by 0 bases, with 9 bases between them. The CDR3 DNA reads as TGTGCCAGCAGTGACCCGGACAACTCCTACAATGAGCAGTTCTTC. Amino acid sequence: CASSDPDNSYNEQFF.